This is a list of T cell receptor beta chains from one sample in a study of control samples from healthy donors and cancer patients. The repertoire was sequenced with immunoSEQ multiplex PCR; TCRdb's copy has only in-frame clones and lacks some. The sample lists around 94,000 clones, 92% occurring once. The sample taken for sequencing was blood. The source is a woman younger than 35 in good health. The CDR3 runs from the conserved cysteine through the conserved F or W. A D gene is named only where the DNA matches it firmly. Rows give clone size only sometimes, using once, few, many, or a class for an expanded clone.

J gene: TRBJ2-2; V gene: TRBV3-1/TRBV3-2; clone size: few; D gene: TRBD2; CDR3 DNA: TGTGCCAGCAGCCCCAGCGGGGGTTTGAACACCGGGGAGCTGTTTTTT; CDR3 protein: CASSPSGGLNTGELFF
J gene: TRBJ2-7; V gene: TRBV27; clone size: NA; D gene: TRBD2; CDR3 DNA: TGTGCCAGCAGTTTATCTCGGACTAGCGGGAGGCGACGCTCCTACGAGCAGTACTTC; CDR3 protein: CASSLSRTSGRRRSYEQYF
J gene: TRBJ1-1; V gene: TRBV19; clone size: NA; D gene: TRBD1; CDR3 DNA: TGTGCCAGTAGTATCGGGACAGGGAGGGCTGAAGCTTTCTTT; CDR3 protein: CASSIGTGRAEAFF
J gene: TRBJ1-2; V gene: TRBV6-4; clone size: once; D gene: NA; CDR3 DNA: TGTGCCAGCAGTCGGTCAGGGGTTGGTGGCTACACCTTC; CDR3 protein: CASSRSGVGGYTF
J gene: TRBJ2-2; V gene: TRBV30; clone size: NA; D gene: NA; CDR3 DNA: TGTGCCTGGGACAGGGAGGTCACCGGGGAGCTGTTTTTT; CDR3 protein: CAWDREVTGELFF
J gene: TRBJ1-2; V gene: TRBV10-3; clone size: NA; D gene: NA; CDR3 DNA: TGTGCCATCAGTGAGTCAAGGGGGGGAAGCTCCTATGGCTACACCTTC; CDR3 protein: CAISESRGGSSYGYTF
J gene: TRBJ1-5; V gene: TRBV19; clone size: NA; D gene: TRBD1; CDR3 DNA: TGTGCCAGTGGGCCGGGGACAGGGATGGGCAATCAGCCCCAGCATTTT; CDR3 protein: CASGPGTGMGNQPQHF
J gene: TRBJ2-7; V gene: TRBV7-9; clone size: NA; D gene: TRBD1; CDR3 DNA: TGTGCCAGCAGCTTGCAGGGACAGTCCTACGAGCAGTACTTC; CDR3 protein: CASSLQGQSYEQYF
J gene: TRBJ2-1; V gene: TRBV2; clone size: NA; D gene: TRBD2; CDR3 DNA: TGTGCCAGCGGGGGGGTAAATGAGCAGTTCTTC; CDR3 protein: CASGGVNEQFF
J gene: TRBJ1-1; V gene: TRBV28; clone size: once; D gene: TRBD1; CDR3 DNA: TGTGCCACCCCCCTCAGGGACAGGGACACTGAAGCTTTCTTT; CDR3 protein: CATPLRDRDTEAFF
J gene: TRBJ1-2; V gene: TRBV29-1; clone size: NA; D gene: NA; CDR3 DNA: TGCAGCGTTGTATCAGCCTATGGCTACACCTTC; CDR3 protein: CSVVSAYGYTF
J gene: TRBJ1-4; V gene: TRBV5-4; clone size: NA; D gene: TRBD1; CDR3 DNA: TGTGCCAGCAGCGCGGGACAGGGGGGCACTAATGAAAAACTGTTTTTT; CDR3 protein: CASSAGQGGTNEKLFF
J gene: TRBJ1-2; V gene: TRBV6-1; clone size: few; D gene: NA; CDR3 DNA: TGTGCCAGCAGTGAAGCCAGAGAACCCTATGGCTACACCTTC; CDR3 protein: CASSEAREPYGYTF
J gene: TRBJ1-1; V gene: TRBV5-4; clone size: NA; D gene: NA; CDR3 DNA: TGTGCCAGCAGCTTGGAAAGGGTAAACACTGAAGCTTTCTTT; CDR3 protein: CASSLERVNTEAFF
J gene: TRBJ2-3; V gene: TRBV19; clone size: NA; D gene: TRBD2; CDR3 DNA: TGTGCCAGTAGTACAAAACCCCTCCTAGCGGTTTCGACGCAGTATTTT; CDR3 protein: CASSTKPLLAVSTQYF
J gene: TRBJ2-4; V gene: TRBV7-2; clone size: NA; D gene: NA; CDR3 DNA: TGTGCCAGCAGCTTAACAGGGTGGGAGATCATTCAGTACTTC; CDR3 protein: CASSLTGWEIIQYF
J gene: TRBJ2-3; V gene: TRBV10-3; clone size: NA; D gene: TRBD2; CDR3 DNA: TGTGCCATCAGTGAGACCGGGACTAGCGGGAGAACAGATACGCAGTATTTT; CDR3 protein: CAISETGTSGRTDTQYF
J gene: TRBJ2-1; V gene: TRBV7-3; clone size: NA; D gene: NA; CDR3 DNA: TGTGCCAGCAGCTTAAGGCCTAGCGTGAATGAGCAGTTCTTC; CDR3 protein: CASSLRPSVNEQFF
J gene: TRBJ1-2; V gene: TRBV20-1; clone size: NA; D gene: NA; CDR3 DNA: TGCAGTGCTAGGGGGGCCGGGAGGTACACCTTC; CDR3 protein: CSARGAGRYTF
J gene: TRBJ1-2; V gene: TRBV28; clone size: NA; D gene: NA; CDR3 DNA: TGTGCCAGCCGTGTCACCCTAGGCGGGGTTTTGGGCTACACCTTC; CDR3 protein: CASRVTLGGVLGYTF
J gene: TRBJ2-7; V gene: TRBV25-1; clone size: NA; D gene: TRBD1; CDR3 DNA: TGTGCCAGCAACACTGGACAGGGCCTTTCCTACGAGCAGTACTTC; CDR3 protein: CASNTGQGLSYEQYF
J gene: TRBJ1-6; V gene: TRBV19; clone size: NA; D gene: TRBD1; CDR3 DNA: TGTGCCAGTTCCCGGGACAGGGATAATTCACCCCTCCACTTT; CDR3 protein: CASSRDRDNSPLHF
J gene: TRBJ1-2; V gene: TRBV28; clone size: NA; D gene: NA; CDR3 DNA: TGTGCCACGGGACACTCCAAACTAGCCTTC; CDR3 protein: CATGHSKLAF
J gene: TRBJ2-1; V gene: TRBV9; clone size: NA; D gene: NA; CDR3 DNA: TGTGCCAGCAGCGAGGAGGGGAGCTCCTACAATGAGCAGTTCTTC; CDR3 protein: CASSEEGSSYNEQFF
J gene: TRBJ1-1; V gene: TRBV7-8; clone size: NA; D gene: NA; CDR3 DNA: TGTGCCAGCAGCTCCGTCGGTAACACTGAAGCTTTCTTT; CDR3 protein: CASSSVGNTEAFF
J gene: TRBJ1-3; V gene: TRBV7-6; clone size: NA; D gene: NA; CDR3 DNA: TGTGCCAGCAGCCACGATCTGGACGGTTCTCTGGGAAACACCATATATTTT; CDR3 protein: CASSHDLDGSLGNTIYF
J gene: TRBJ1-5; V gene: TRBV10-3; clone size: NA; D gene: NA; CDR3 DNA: TGTGCCATCAGTGAGTCCCACTGGGACCAGCCCCAGCATTTT; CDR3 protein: CAISESHWDQPQHF
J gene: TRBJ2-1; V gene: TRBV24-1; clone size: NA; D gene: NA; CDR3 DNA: TGTGCCACCGGCGGGGTTAGCTCCTACAATGAGCAGTTCTTC; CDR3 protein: CATGGVSSYNEQFF
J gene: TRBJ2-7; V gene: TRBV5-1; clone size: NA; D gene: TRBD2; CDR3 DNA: TGCGCCAGCAGCTTGGGTGCGGGGGGGCGTTACGAGCAGTACTTC; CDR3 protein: CASSLGAGGRYEQYF
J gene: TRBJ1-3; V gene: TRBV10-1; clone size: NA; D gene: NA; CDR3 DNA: TGCGCCAGCAGTGTTGCGACTTCTGGAAACACCATATATTTT; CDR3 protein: CASSVATSGNTIYF
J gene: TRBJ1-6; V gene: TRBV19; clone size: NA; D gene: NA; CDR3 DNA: TGTGCCAGTAGTATGGGGCAGACCGGGCAGACCCTCCACTTT; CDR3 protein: CASSMGQTGQTLHF
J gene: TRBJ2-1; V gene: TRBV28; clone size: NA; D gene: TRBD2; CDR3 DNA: TGTGCCAGCAGCCCCCGCGGGGGACTAGCGGGGGTGAACTCCTACAATGAGCAGTTCTTC; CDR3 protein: CASSPRGGLAGVNSYNEQFF